The subject of this entry is one TCR beta chain. This sample was included in a study of neoadjuvant anti-PD-1 for oral cavity cancer. Profiling relied on immunoSEQ multiplex PCR, and the TCRdb table lists in-frame clones only, not all of them. This repertoire shows over 6,500 clones, 65% to 85% found once; its top ten account for roughly 3.3%. The V gene's germline CDR1 is SNHLY and CDR2 FYNNEI. This CDR3 region has 14 residues. V dropped 7 bases and J dropped 0 bases, with 12 bases sitting between them. This clonotype was obtained from a person aged 40 to 85 with oral cavity squamous cell carcinoma. The chain recombines TRBV2 with TRBJ1-2; D uncertain. Source: PBMCs, taken before nivolumab (anti-PD-1) treatment. The CDR3 DNA reads as TGTGCCAGCACCCCGTTGGCCGCTAACTATGGCTACACCTTC. It is translated as CASTPLAANYGYTF.